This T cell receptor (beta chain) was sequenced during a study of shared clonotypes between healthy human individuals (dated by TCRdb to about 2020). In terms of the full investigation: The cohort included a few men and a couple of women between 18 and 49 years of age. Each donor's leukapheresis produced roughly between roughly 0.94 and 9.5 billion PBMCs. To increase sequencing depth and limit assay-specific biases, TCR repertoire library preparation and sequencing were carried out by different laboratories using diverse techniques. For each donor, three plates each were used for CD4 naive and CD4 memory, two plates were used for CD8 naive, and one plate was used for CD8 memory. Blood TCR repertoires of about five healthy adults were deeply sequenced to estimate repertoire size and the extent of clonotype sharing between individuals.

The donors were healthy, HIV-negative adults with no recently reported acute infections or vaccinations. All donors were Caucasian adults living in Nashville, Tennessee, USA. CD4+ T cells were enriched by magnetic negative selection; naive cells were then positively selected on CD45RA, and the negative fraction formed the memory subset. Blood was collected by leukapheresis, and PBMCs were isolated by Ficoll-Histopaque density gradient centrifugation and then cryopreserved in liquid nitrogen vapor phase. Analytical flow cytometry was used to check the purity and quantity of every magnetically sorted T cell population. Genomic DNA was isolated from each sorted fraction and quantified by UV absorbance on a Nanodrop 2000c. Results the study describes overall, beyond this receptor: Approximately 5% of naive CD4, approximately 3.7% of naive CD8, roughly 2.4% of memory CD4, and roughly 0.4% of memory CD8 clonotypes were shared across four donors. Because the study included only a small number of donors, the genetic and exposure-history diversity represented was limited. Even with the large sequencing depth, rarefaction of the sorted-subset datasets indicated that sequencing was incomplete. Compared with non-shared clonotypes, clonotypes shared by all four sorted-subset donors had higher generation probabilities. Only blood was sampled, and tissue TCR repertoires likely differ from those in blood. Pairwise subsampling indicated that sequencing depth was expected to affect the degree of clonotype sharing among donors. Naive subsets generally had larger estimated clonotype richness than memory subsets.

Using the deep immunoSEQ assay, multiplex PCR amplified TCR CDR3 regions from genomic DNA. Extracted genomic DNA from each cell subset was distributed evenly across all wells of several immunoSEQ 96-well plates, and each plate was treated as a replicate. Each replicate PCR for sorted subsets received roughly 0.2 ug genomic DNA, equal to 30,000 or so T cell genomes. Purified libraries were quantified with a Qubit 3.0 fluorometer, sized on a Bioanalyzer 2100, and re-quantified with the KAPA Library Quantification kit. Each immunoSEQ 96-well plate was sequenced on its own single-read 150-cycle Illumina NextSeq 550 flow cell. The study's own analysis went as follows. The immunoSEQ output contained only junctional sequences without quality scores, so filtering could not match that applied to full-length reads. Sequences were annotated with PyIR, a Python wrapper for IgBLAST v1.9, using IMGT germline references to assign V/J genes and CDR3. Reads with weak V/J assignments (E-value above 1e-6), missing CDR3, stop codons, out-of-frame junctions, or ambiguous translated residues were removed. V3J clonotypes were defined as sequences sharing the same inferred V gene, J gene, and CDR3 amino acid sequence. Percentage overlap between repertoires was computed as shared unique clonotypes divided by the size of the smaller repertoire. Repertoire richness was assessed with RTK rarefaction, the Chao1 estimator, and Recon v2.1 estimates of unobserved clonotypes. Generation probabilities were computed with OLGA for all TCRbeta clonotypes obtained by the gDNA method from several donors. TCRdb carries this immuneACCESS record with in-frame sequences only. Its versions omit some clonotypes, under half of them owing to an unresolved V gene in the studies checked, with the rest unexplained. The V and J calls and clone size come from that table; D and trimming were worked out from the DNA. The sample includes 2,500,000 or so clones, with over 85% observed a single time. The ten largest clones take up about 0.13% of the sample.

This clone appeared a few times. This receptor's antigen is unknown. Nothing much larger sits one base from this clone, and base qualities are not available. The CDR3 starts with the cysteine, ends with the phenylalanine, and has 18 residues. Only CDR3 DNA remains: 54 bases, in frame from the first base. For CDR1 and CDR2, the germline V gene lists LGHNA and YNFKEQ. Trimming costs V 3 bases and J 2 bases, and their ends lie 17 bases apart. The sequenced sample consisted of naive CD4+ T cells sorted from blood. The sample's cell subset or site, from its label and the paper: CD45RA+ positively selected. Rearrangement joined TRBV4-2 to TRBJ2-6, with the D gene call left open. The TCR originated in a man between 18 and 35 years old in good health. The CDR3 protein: CASSQPPETPAGANVLTF. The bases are TGTGCCAGCAGCCAGCCACCGGAGACTCCCGCTGGGGCCAACGTCCTGACTTTC.